The 13 T cell receptor beta chains given below trace back to one sample, sequenced in a study of T cell clones after liver transplantation. Here immunoSEQ multiplex PCR was the method, and the copy in TCRdb shows in-frame clones only, minus some. The sample lists roughly 97,000 clones, approximately 85% occurring once. The source material was CD4+ T cells from blood, sampled before liver transplant. These receptors came from a human donor who received a liver transplant.

This clone showed up just a few times. The rearrangement joins TRBV10-3 to TRBJ1-5; no clear D gene. V lost 9 bases, J lost 3 bases, and 12 bases lay in between. Germline loops: CDR1 ENHRY, CDR2 SYGVKD. This CDR3 contains 13 residues. CDR3 sequence reads: CAIGRDNNQPQHF. Here the CDR3 DNA reads TGTGCCATTGGACGGGATAACAATCAGCCCCAGCATTTT.

The rearrangement links TRBV7-2 to TRBJ2-7; 8 bases fit TRBD1. This CDR3 is built from 15 residues. Germline-derived CDR1 and CDR2 are SGHTA and FQGNSA. J lost 1 base, V lost 5 bases, and 7 bases had no gene match. Here the CDR3 DNA reads TGTGCCAGCAGCCAAGGACAGGGCTTATCCTACGAGCAGTACTTC. It encodes CASSQGQGLSYEQYF.

This clone came up once. The chain links TRBV28 to TRBJ1-1, with 9 bases fitting TRBD1. The CDR3 runs 16 residues. The V gene's germline CDR1 is MDHEN and CDR2 SYDVKM. With V trimmed by 4 bases and J by 4 bases, 10 bases remained unmatched. In DNA form, the CDR3 reads TGTGCCAGCAGTTCCCCCCGACAGGGGGGAGTCACTGAAGCTTTCTTT. Residues: CASSSPRQGGVTEAFF. Looking up the rest from reference TRBV28 and TRBJ1-1 gives the full variable domain: DVKVTQSSRYLVKRTGEKVFLECVQDMDHENMFWYRQDPGLGLRLIYFSYDVKMKEKGDIPEGYSVSREKKERFSLILESASTNQTSMYLCASSSPRQGGVTEAFFGQGTRLTVV.

The V call is TRBV7-9, the J call TRBJ2-7; D assignment may be TRBD1 or TRBD2 (5 bases each). Trimming took off 6 bases at V and 3 bases at J, with 12 bases between the two ends. Germline values: CDR1 SEHNR, CDR2 FQNEAQ (reference sequence). The CDR3 has 13 amino acids. CDR3 protein: CASSTGPLYEQYF. The CDR3 DNA is TGTGCCAGCAGTACGGGACCACTCTACGAGCAGTACTTC.

This chain connects TRBV28 to TRBJ1-4, with D possibly matching TRBD1 (6 bases). Trimming cost V 5 bases and J 3 bases, with 13 bases left between them. This CDR3 has 15 amino acids. The germline V gene encodes CDR1 MDHEN and CDR2 SYDVKM. DNA for the CDR3: TGTGCCAGCAGTAAACCGGGACAACCTAATGAAAAACTGTTTTTT. Amino acids: CASSKPGQPNEKLFF.

The CDR3 coding sequence is TGCGCCAGCAGCTTGACTAGCGGGAGTGGCGATGAGCAGTTCTTC. Translating gives CASSLTSGSGDEQFF. This chain joins TRBV5-1 and TRBJ2-1; 11 nucleotides agree with TRBD2. The CDR3 sequence is 15 residues long. The germline V gene has CDR1 SGHRS and CDR2 YFSETQ. V lost 1 base, J lost 8 bases, and 5 bases stayed unmatched.

The CDR3 loop is CASSPPGGQGQPQHF. CDR3 nucleotides: TGTGCCAGCAGCCCCCCCGGGGGGCAGGGGCAGCCCCAGCATTTT. V and J are TRBV7-2 and TRBJ1-5; D is perhaps TRBD1 (6 bases). V gave up 5 bases and J gave up 7 bases, with 18 bases separating them. Germline loops: CDR1 SGHTA, CDR2 FQGNSA. The CDR3 is 15 residues long.

The chain couples TRBV27 to TRBJ2-3, with a tentative D call TRBD1 (6 bases). The V end was cut by 6 bases, the J end by 2 bases, with 15 bases between. Germline V lookup: CDR1 MNHEY, CDR2 SMNVEV (reference sequence). The CDR3 totals 15 residues. The CDR3 sequence: CASRASGTPTDTQYF. In nucleotides, the CDR3 is TGTGCCAGCAGGGCCTCCGGGACACCCACAGATACGCAGTATTTT.

The chain carries TRBV7-3 and TRBJ2-1; TRBD2 agrees at 12 bases. This CDR3 is 19 amino acids long. The V gene end was trimmed by 4 bases and the J gene end by 0 bases; junction bases not matched to a gene: 10. CDR1 SGHTA and CDR2 FQGTGA come from the germline V gene. As DNA, the CDR3 is TGTGCCAGCAGCTCGTCGTTGACTAGCGGGGGCCGCTCCTACAATGAGCAGTTCTTC. It encodes CASSSSLTSGGRSYNEQFF.

This chain joins TRBV14 and TRBJ2-1, with 12 bases aligning to TRBD2. The CDR3 runs 15 residues. CDR1 SGHDN and CDR2 FVKESK come from the germline V gene. J gave up 7 bases and V 0 bases, and 1 base lay outside the gene matches. Here the CDR3 reads CASSQETSGRNEQFF. As DNA, the CDR3 is TGTGCCAGCAGCCAAGAAACTAGCGGGAGGAATGAGCAGTTCTTC.

This sequence joins TRBV6-1 and TRBJ1-5, with D tentatively TRBD1 (5 bases). CDR1 and CDR2 from the germline V gene are MNHNS and SASEGT. Trimming shortened V by 4 bases and J by 2 bases, and 9 bases separated the two germline ends. The length of the CDR3 is 14 residues. As DNA, the CDR3 is TGTGCCAGCAGTGGAGGGGTCCGCAATCAGCCCCAGCATTTT. Its protein product is CASSGGVRNQPQHF.

The chain combines TRBV5-4 with TRBJ2-5; D tentatively reads TRBD1 or TRBD2 (5 bases each). The germline V gene has CDR1 SGHNT and CDR2 YYREEE (reference sequence). The CDR3 loop spans 12 amino acids. V lost 10 bases, J lost 5 bases, and 15 bases lay in between. For the CDR3, the DNA is TGTGCCGCCAAGGGGTGGGGGGAGACCCAGTACTTC. The encoded protein is CAAKGWGETQYF.

This clone has only one observation. The chain carries TRBV5-4 and TRBJ1-3; no reliable D call. The V end was cut by 1 base, the J end by 7 bases, with 12 bases between. The CDR3 covers 14 residues. Germline CDR1 and CDR2: SGHNT and YYREEE (reference sequence). The CDR3 loop reads CASSLRAVGNTIYF. CDR3 DNA: TGTGCCAGCAGCTTGAGGGCAGTTGGGAACACCATATATTTT.